Listed here are 24 T cell receptor beta chains from one sample, sequenced in a study of T-cell reconstitution after alpha-beta-depleted transplantation in children. A library of TCRbeta sequences, prepared with unique molecular identifiers, was generated. One entry per CDR3 protein results from TCRdb running MiXCR on the PCR reads. The sample includes about 980,000 distinct CDR3 sequences, roughly 29% of them seen just once. Sequences were derived from PBMCs, mostly from graft donor cells, sampled 360 days after TCRalphabeta/CD19-depleted stem cell transplant. All receptors derive from a boy under two years old who had a stem cell transplant for SCID, so the T cells may come from the graft donor.

V gene TRBV5-1 combines with J gene TRBJ1-1, with a possible D match to TRBD1 (5 bases). V was cut by 0 bases and J by 1 base, with 16 bases left in between. CDR3 length equals 17 residues. The V gene's germline CDR1 is SGHRS and CDR2 YFSETQ. DNA of the CDR3: TGCGCCAGCAGCTTGGGGACATCCGTAGGGGAGAACACTGAAGCTTTCTTT. Translating gives CASSLGTSVGENTEAFF. The full variable domain, in which reference TRBV5-1 and TRBJ1-1 provide the parts outside the CDR3, is KAGVTQTPRYLIKTRGQQVTLSCSPISGHRSVSWYQQTPGQGLQFLFEYFSETQRNKGNFPGRFSGRQFSNSRSEMNVSTLELGDSALYLCASSLGTSVGENTEAFFGQGTRLTVV.

A few counts support this clonotype. This chain connects TRBV4-1 to TRBJ2-5, with 8 bases identical to TRBD1. Germline V gene data show CDR1 as MGHRA and CDR2 as YSYEKL. V lost 4 bases and J lost 2; bases outside the gene matches: 12. The CDR3 consists of 17 residues. The CDR3 DNA reads TGCGCCAGCAGCCGACACAGGGGGACATGGGGTCAAGAGACCCAGTACTTC. Translation: CASSRHRGTWGQETQYF.

This clonotype was seen only a few times. This rearrangement joins TRBV11-1 to TRBJ2-2, with D possibly being TRBD1 or TRBD2 (5 bases each). The CDR3 runs 18 residues. Germline CDR1 reads SGHAT; CDR2 reads FQDESV (reference sequence). V shed 4 bases and J shed 0 bases, with 18 bases lying between them. The CDR3 region is CASSSHRDPWTNTGELFF. In nucleotides, the CDR3 is TGTGCCAGCAGCTCACACCGGGACCCCTGGACGAACACCGGGGAGCTGTTTTTT.

The CDR3 loop is CASPTTAGSGANVLTF. The CDR3, as DNA: TGTGCCAGCCCGACTACCGCCGGTAGCGGGGCCAACGTCCTGACTTTC. The chain has TRBV7-9 and TRBJ2-6; a weak D match, TRBD2 (5 bases). Germline assignment: CDR1 SEHNR and CDR2 FQNEAQ (reference sequence). This CDR3 is 16 amino acids long. Trimming removed 8 bases at V and 4 bases at J, with 18 bases between. Full variable domain (missing parts from reference TRBV7-9 and TRBJ2-6): DTGVSQNPRHKITKRGQNVTFRCDPISEHNRLYWYRQTLGQGPEFLTYFQNEAQLEKSRLLSDRFSAERPKGSFSTLEIQRTEQGDSAMYLCASPTTAGSGANVLTFGAGSRLTVL.

V usage is TRBV20-1 and J usage is TRBJ2-7, with unresolved D. This CDR3 is built from 14 residues. CDR1 DFQATT and CDR2 SNEGSKA come from the germline V gene (reference sequence). Trimming removed 3 bases from V and 2 bases from J, with 14 bases in between. The CDR3 DNA reads as TGCAGTGCTAGGAGGAGTAACCCCCCCTACGAGCAGTACTTC. This sequence encodes CSARRSNPPYEQYF.

The rearrangement uses TRBV27 and TRBJ2-3; possible D gene TRBD1, 5 bases. The CDR3 runs 13 residues. Trimming took off 2 bases at V and 6 bases at J, with 9 bases between the two ends. CDR1 is MNHEY and CDR2 is SMNVEV in the germline V gene (reference sequence). DNA for the CDR3: TGTGCCAGCAGTTTAAAAGGGGCCGATACGCAGTATTTT. It is translated as CASSLKGADTQYF.

The CDR3 nucleotides read TGTGCCAGCAGTGAATCCGGGACCACAGATACGCAGTATTTT. It specifies CASSESGTTDTQYF. The gene calls are TRBV12-3 or TRBV12-4 and TRBJ2-3; D tentatively fits TRBD1 or TRBD2 (5 bases each). The CDR3 runs 14 residues. V was shortened by 5 bases and J by 2 bases, with 11 bases between the two germline ends.

The chain combines TRBV5-6 with TRBJ2-3; TRBD2 agrees at 8 bases. After removal of 1 base from V and 5 bases from J, the junction contained 9 bases not matched to a gene. The germline gives CDR1 SGHDT, CDR2 YYEEEE. CDR3 size: 16 residues. The CDR3: CASSLPSGGREDTQYF. The CDR3 DNA sequence: TGTGCCAGCAGCTTGCCCAGCGGGGGCCGGGAAGATACGCAGTATTTT.

The chain links TRBV5-1 to TRBJ2-7; no firm D call. In germline, CDR1 is SGHRS, CDR2 YFSETQ. CDR3 length equals 14 residues. V lost 5 bases, J lost 0 bases, and 12 bases lay in between. CDR3: CASSWVYSSYEQYF. Here the CDR3 DNA reads TGCGCCAGCAGTTGGGTCTATAGCTCCTACGAGCAGTACTTC.

The chain couples TRBV7-2 to TRBJ2-7, with no clear D. Between the trimmed V and J ends, which lost 1 base and 6 bases, there was a span of 10 bases. The CDR3 runs to 13 residues. Germline CDR1 is SGHTA and CDR2 is FQGNSA. The CDR3 nucleotides are TGTGCCAGCAGCTTAGACTTGTTTGGCGAGCAGTACTTC. The encoded protein is CASSLDLFGEQYF.

This sequence joins TRBV5-1 and TRBJ1-2, with D tentatively TRBD1 (5 bases). Trimming stripped 3 bases from V and 8 bases from J, with 20 bases between. The CDR3 totals 15 residues. CDR1 is SGHRS and CDR2 is YFSETQ in the germline V gene. The DNA for the CDR3 is TGCGCCAGCAGCTGGGGAAAGACAGTAGGGGAAGGCTACACCTTC. Protein product: CASSWGKTVGEGYTF.

This clonotype was detected a few times. The chain carries TRBV4-3 and TRBJ2-3, with D perhaps assigned TRBD1 or TRBD2 (7 bases each). CDR1 LGHNA and CDR2 YSLEER come from the germline V gene. The CDR3 spans 16 residues. The germline V and J ends were trimmed by 1 base and 4 bases, with 15 bases remaining between them. This chain's CDR3 is CASSQGPGGGPDTQYF. DNA for the CDR3: TGCGCCAGCAGCCAAGGCCCAGGGGGGGGGCCAGATACGCAGTATTTT.

The chain combines TRBV6-2 or TRBV6-3 with TRBJ2-1; D possibly corresponds to TRBD1 (6 bases). Looked up from germline, CDR1 is MNHEY and CDR2 is SVGEGT. This CDR3 comprises 18 residues. Trimming shortened V by 0 bases and J by 7 bases, and 22 bases separated the two germline ends. CDR3 region: CASSYSMLRQGKGNEQFF. The CDR3 bases are TGTGCCAGCAGTTACTCGATGTTACGGCAGGGGAAGGGTAATGAGCAGTTCTTC.

This clonotype has just a few counts. At one boundary the junction diverges from the germline segment, which might be a read error. The chain uses TRBV4-2 and TRBJ2-7; 14 nucleotides match TRBD2. Germline CDR1 LGHNA, CDR2 YNFKEQ. CDR3 length: 15 amino acids. The CDR3 DNA reads as TGTGCCAGCAGCCAAGACCCGGGACTAGCGGGGGCTTTTAACTTC. This encodes CASSQDPGLAGAFNF.

This clonotype was counted a few times. The chain combines TRBV20-1 with TRBJ2-7; weak D call: TRBD2 (5 bases). This CDR3 is built from 15 residues. V was shortened by 3 bases and J by 7 bases, with 22 bases between the two germline ends. The V gene's germline CDR1 is DFQATT and CDR2 SNEGSKA (reference sequence). CDR3 loop: CSASHGPPSPGEQYF. The CDR3 nucleotides are TGCAGTGCTAGTCATGGCCCTCCGTCGCCGGGGGAGCAGTACTTC.

Only a few counts were recorded for this clonotype. The genes are TRBV12-3 or TRBV12-4 and TRBJ2-2, with 10 bases lining up with TRBD1. J lost 6 bases, V lost 7 bases, and 5 bases had no gene match. The CDR3 consists of 14 residues. For the CDR3, the DNA is TGTGCCAGCACTGGGACAGGGGTATCCGGGGAGCTGTTTTTT. It specifies CASTGTGVSGELFF.

A few counts support this clonotype. The J gene is TRBJ1-5, the V gene TRBV28; D is ambiguous. V was trimmed by 7 bases and J by 0 bases, leaving 10 bases between them. CDR3 length equals 14 residues. The germline gives CDR1 MDHEN, CDR2 SYDVKM. CDR3 amino acids: CASTTHLSNQPQHF. The CDR3 bases are TGTGCCAGCACCACACACCTTAGCAATCAGCCCCAGCATTTT.

This clonotype turned up a few times. V and J are TRBV5-1 and TRBJ2-5; a weak D match, TRBD2 (6 bases). CDR3 length: 16 residues. The V end lost 0 bases, the J end lost 4 bases, and 16 bases lay between the germline ends. Germline V CDR1 and CDR2: SGHRS, YFSETQ. CDR3 in amino acids: CASSLEGRTVPETQYF. Here the CDR3 DNA reads TGCGCCAGCAGCTTGGAGGGGAGGACCGTACCAGAGACCCAGTACTTC.

This clonotype was seen a few times. The chain joins TRBV3-1 to TRBJ1-1; the D is unclear. Trimming removed 4 bases from V and 7 bases from J, with 7 bases in between. CDR1 LGHDT and CDR2 YNNKEL come from the germline V gene (reference sequence). This CDR3 is built from 11 residues. The CDR3 region is CASSPLYEAFF. DNA for the CDR3: TGTGCCAGCAGCCCCCTATATGAAGCTTTCTTT.

The chain carries TRBV20-1 and TRBJ2-1; D tentatively reads TRBD1 or TRBD2 (6 bases each). The CDR3 runs 17 residues. Germline V lookup: CDR1 DFQATT, CDR2 SNEGSKA (reference sequence). With 0 bases removed from V and 3 bases from J, the gap between germline ends came to 18 bases. CDR3 region: CSARDHGDGGLYNEQFF. CDR3 coding DNA: TGCAGTGCTAGAGATCATGGGGACGGGGGCCTCTACAATGAGCAGTTCTTC.

The rearrangement links TRBV5-5 to TRBJ2-2, with D tentatively TRBD1 or TRBD2 (6 bases each). This CDR3 is built from 16 residues. The V gene's germline CDR1 is SGHKS and CDR2 YYEKEE (reference sequence). V lost 6 bases to trimming and J lost 5 bases, with 20 bases between them. CDR3 in amino acids: CASNGAGGAGTGELFF. CDR3 DNA sequence: TGTGCCAGCAATGGAGCTGGGGGCGCGGGGACCGGGGAGCTGTTTTTT.

This clonotype turned up a few times. The chain links TRBV20-1 to TRBJ1-5; D unresolved. The CDR3 runs to 13 residues. Germline lookup yields CDR1 DFQATT and CDR2 SNEGSKA (reference sequence). V gave up 3 bases and J gave up 5 bases, with 11 bases separating them. The CDR3 coding sequence is TGCAGTGCTAGTGGGAGTGAGGATCAGCCCCAGCATTTT. It encodes CSASGSEDQPQHF.

The V call is TRBV24-1, the J call TRBJ1-6, with D possibly matching TRBD1 (6 bases). The CDR3 consists of 15 residues. The germline V gene encodes CDR1 KGHDR and CDR2 SFDVKD. The germline V and J ends were trimmed by 9 bases and 8 bases, with 19 bases remaining between them. CDR3 in amino acids: CATGGGPGQDSPLHF. DNA of the CDR3: TGTGCCACCGGTGGGGGGCCCGGCCAGGATTCACCCCTCCACTTT.

The chain couples TRBV6-5 to TRBJ2-2, with TRBD1 as a possible D gene (5 bases). This CDR3 comprises 18 residues. The germline CDR1 and CDR2 sequences are MNHEY and SVGAGI. V gave up 4 bases and J gave up 7 bases, with 25 bases separating them. The CDR3: CASSLGLRGGPLSGELFF. As DNA, the CDR3 is TGTGCCAGCAGTTTGGGGCTCAGAGGCGGTCCACTCAGCGGGGAGCTGTTTTTT.